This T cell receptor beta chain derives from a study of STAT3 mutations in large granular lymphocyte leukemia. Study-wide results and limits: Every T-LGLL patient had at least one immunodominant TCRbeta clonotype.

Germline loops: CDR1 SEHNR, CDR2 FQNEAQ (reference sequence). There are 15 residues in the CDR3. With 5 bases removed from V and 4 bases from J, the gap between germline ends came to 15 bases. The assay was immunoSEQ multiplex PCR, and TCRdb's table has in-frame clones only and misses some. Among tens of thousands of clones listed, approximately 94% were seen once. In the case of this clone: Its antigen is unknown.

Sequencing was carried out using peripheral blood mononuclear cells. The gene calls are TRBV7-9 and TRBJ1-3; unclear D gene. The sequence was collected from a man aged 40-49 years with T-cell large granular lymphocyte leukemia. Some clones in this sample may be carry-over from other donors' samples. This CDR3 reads CASSPAQLGGNTIYF. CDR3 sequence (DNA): TGTGCCAGCAGCCCCGCCCAGCTAGGGGGAAACACCATATATTTT.